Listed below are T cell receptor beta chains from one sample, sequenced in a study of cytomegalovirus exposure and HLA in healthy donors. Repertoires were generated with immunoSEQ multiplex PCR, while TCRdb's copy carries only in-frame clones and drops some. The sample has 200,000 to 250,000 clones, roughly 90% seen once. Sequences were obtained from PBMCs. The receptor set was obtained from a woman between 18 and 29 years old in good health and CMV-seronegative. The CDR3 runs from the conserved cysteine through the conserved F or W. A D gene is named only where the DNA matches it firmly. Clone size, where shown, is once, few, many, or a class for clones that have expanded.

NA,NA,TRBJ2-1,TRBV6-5,TGTGCCAGCAGTTACTTGGGGCGGGACAGCTACAATGAGCAGTTCTTC,CASSYLGRDSYNEQFF
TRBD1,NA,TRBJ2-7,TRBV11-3,TGTGCCAGCAGCTTAAGACAGGGGGTCGAGCAGTACTTC,CASSLRQGVEQYF
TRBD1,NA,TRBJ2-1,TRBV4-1,TGCGCCAGCAGCCGACTACCGGGACAGGGACGGTTCTTC,CASSRLPGQGRFF
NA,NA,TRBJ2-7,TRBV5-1,TGCGCCAGCAGCTGGGGACAAGCCTACGAGCAGTACTTC,CASSWGQAYEQYF
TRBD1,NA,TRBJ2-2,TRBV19,TGTGCCAGTAGTCTGGGACAGGGAACCACCGGGGAGCTGTTTTTT,CASSLGQGTTGELFF
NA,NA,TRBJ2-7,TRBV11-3,TGTGCCAGCAGCTTAGGCCGGCAGGGCCACGAGCAGTACTTC,CASSLGRQGHEQYF
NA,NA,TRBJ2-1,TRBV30,TGTGCCTGGAAAAGTCAGGGCGATGAGCAGTTCTTC,CAWKSQGDEQFF
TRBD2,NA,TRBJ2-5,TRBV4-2,TGTGCCAGCAGCCAAGGGACTAGCGGACAAGAGACCCAGTACTTC,CASSQGTSGQETQYF
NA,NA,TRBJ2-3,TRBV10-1,TGCGCCAGCAGTGGGGGGGAGGAAGATACGCAGTATTTT,CASSGGEEDTQYF
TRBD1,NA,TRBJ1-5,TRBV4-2,TGTGCCAGCAGCCCCATCCTGACGGGACAGGGGCCCGAGACCCAGCATTTT,CASSPILTGQGPETQHF
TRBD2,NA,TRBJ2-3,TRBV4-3,TGCGCCAGCAGCCAACCAGCGGGGGTAGGAGATACGCAGTATTTT,CASSQPAGVGDTQYF
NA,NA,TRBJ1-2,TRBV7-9,TGTGCCAGCAGCCCCAGAGGGAGAGGCGATGGCTACACCTTC,CASSPRGRGDGYTF
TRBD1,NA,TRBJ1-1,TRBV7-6,TGTGCCAGCAGCTTTTTTTCGGGACAGACCGCCACTGAAGCTTTCTTT,CASSFFSGQTATEAFF
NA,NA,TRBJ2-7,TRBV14,TGTGCCAGCAGCCAAGTCCGGGGGTCCGAGCAGTACTTC,CASSQVRGSEQYF
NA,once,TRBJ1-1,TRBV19,TGTGCCAGTAGTGGCACGAACACTGAAGCTTTCTTT,CASSGTNTEAFF